A single sample is the source of the 17 T cell receptor beta chains below, sequenced in a study of blood T cell repertoires in COVID-19. Here immunoSEQ multiplex PCR was the method, and the copy in TCRdb shows in-frame clones only, minus some. The sample has about 220,000 clones; 85% are singletons. The sequenced sample consisted of peripheral blood. Every receptor here comes from a woman between 65 and 79 years old with COVID-19, enrolled during active disease.

The J gene is TRBJ2-7, the V gene TRBV5-1; TRBD1 is a possible D gene (5 bases). The ends were cut back, 0 bases at V and 1 base at J, with 11 bases in the middle. There are 15 residues in the CDR3. Germline values: CDR1 SGHRS, CDR2 YFSETQ. The CDR3 sequence is CASSLEAGSSYEQYF. Here the CDR3 DNA reads TGCGCCAGCAGCTTGGAGGCAGGGTCATCCTACGAGCAGTACTTC.

V is TRBV7-5 and J is TRBJ1-5. TRBV7-5 constitutes a pseudogene. CDR3 length: 18 amino acids. The CDR3 DNA reads as TGTGCCAGAAGCTTAGATCTAGGCACGGGGGATAGCAATCAGCCCCAGCATTTT. It is translated as CARSLDLGTGDSNQPQHF.

This chain uses TRBV3-1 (or the pseudogene TRBV3-2) with TRBJ2-2; TRBD2 agrees at 10 bases. The germline V gene has CDR1 LGHDT and CDR2 YNNKEL (reference sequence). V was clipped by 0 bases and J by 2 bases; unmatched bases: 9. The CDR3 runs 19 residues. For the CDR3, the DNA is TGTGCCAGCAGCCAAGATGTGGAGCGGGGGGGACCAAACACCGGGGAGCTGTTTTTT. Amino acids: CASSQDVERGGPNTGELFF.

A few counts support this clone. This rearrangement joins TRBV19 to TRBJ2-2; the D gene is possibly TRBD2 (5 bases). The CDR3 sequence is 17 residues long. Trimming removed 3 bases at V and 7 bases at J, with 21 bases between. Germline V gives CDR1 LNHDA, CDR2 SQIVND (reference sequence). The DNA of the CDR3 is TGTGCCAGTAGTATGTTGAGAACTAGAGTTTCTAACGGGGAGCTGTTTTTT. It specifies CASSMLRTRVSNGELFF.

This clone has a single count. The chain carries TRBV27 and TRBJ1-3; D is ambiguous. The V end was cut by 5 bases, the J end by 2 bases, with 4 bases between. This CDR3 is 12 amino acids long. Germline CDR1 and CDR2: MNHEY and SMNVEV (reference sequence). DNA for the CDR3: TGTGCCAGCAGTCTCCCTGGAAACACCATATATTTT. This translates into CASSLPGNTIYF.

The V and J genes are TRBV11-3 and TRBJ1-4; weak D call: TRBD1 (5 bases). Germline CDR1 and CDR2: SGHNT and YENEEA. The CDR3 is made up of 15 amino acids. Trimming took 5 bases from V and 3 from J, leaving 13 bases between them. CDR3 region: CASSTTGQPNEKLFF. CDR3 sequence (DNA): TGTGCCAGCAGCACCACAGGACAACCTAATGAAAAACTGTTTTTT.

J is TRBJ1-2 and V is TRBV27; maybe TRBD1 (6 bases). Trimming stripped 5 bases from V and 0 bases from J, with 13 bases between. CDR1 and CDR2 (germline): MNHEY, SMNVEV (reference sequence). This CDR3 comprises 15 residues. CDR3 in amino acids: CASSLTTGANYGYTF. The CDR3 DNA is TGTGCCAGCAGTCTGACGACAGGCGCTAACTATGGCTACACCTTC.

The chain is built from TRBV4-1 and TRBJ2-3, with D possibly matching TRBD1 (6 bases). Germline CDR1 is MGHRA and CDR2 is YSYEKL. The CDR3 has 13 amino acids. V was clipped by 6 bases and J by 3 bases, with 10 bases between them. CDR3 amino acids: CASRLRGTDTQYF. The CDR3 coding sequence is TGCGCCAGCAGGTTGAGGGGGACAGATACGCAGTATTTT.

The chain carries TRBV27 and TRBJ1-4; a possible D gene is TRBD1 (5 bases). The CDR3 spans 13 residues. Per the germline V gene, CDR1 is MNHEY and CDR2 is SMNVEV (reference sequence). V was trimmed by 10 bases and J by 3 bases, leaving 12 bases between them. The CDR3 DNA follows: TGTGCCACCTCCTTAGGGGCTAATGAAAAACTGTTTTTT. Amino acid sequence: CATSLGANEKLFF.

The rearrangement uses TRBV21-1 and TRBJ2-7; TRBD2, the table's D call, was not compared with the DNA. TRBV21-1 is tagged as a pseudogene. The CDR3 runs 13 residues. The CDR3 DNA reads as TGTGCCATCGCGTGGACTTACCACTACGAGCAGTACTTC. It encodes CAIAWTYHYEQYF.

The table lists this clone with a few counts. V gene TRBV29-1 combines with J gene TRBJ1-6, with TRBD1 as a possible D gene (5 bases). Looked up from germline, CDR1 is SQVTM and CDR2 is ANQGSEA. Trimming cost V 6 bases and J 9 bases, with 15 bases left between them. The CDR3 consists of 13 residues. Here the CDR3 DNA reads TGCAGCGTGGCCCCGATCGGGGGTTCACCCCTCCACTTT. Translated: CSVAPIGGSPLHF.

J is TRBJ1-5 and V is TRBV5-8; 8 positions agree with TRBD1. Germline loops: CDR1 SGHTS, CDR2 YDEGEE. The V segment lost 0 bases and the J segment 12 bases; nucleotides outside the gene matches: 14. The CDR3 is 16 amino acids. CDR3 coding DNA: TGTGCCAGCAGCTTGGTTCGACGACAGGGGCGTCATGACCAGCATTTT. This translates into CASSLVRRQGRHDQHF.

With respect to this clone: The junction and the germline gene differ at one end; a read error may be behind it. V gene TRBV7-7 combines with J gene TRBJ2-1; 7 nucleotides match TRBD1. This CDR3 is 15 amino acids long. Germline lookup yields CDR1 SSHAT and CDR2 FNYEAQ (reference sequence). CDR3: CASSLGQGVHNEQFF. The CDR3 DNA sequence: TGTGCTAGCAGCTTAGGTCAGGGGGTCCACAATGAGCAGTTCTTC. Looking up the rest from reference TRBV7-7 and TRBJ2-1 gives the full variable domain: GAGVSQSPRYKVTKRGQDVTLRCDPISSHATLYWYQQALGQGPEFLTYFNYEAQPDKSGLPSDRFSAERPEGSISTLTIQRTEQRDSAMYRCASSLGQGVHNEQFFGPGTRLTVL.

The gene calls are TRBV25-1 and TRBJ1-1; tentative D call: TRBD1 (5 bases). This CDR3 has 14 residues. V was cut by 3 bases and J by 4 bases, with 12 bases left in between. Germline CDR1 reads MGHDK; CDR2 reads SYGVNS. The CDR3 loop reads CASSDSGQATEAFF. CDR3 bases: TGTGCCAGCAGTGATTCAGGGCAGGCCACTGAAGCTTTCTTT.

The genes are TRBV7-9 and TRBJ2-7; 9 positions agree with TRBD1. V trimming: 2 bases; J trimming: 5 bases; junction bases outside the gene matches: 7. The CDR3 has 15 residues. Germline CDR1 SEHNR, CDR2 FQNEAQ (reference sequence). Here the CDR3 reads CASSLYRDRVHEQYF. CDR3 bases: TGTGCCAGCAGCTTATATCGGGACAGGGTCCACGAGCAGTACTTC.

This clone showed up just once. The chain's CDR3 is CASSLSAGFGEAFF. In DNA form, the CDR3 reads TGTGCCAGCAGCTTGAGTGCGGGGTTTGGTGAAGCTTTCTTT. V is TRBV5-5 and J is TRBJ1-1; D remains unclear. Germline lookup yields CDR1 SGHKS and CDR2 YYEKEE (reference sequence). V was cut by 1 base and J by 7 bases, with 14 bases left in between. This CDR3 has 14 residues.

On this clone: One end of the junction is discordant with germline, which a read error may explain. This chain connects TRBV7-7 to TRBJ2-5; weak D call: TRBD1 (6 bases). Germline V gives CDR1 SSHAT, CDR2 FNYEAQ (reference sequence). The CDR3 is 13 amino acids. The CDR3 coding sequence is TGTGCTAGCAGCCGAGGACAGATGGAGACCCAGTACTTC. This encodes CASSRGQMETQYF.